The 25 T cell receptor beta chains below all came from one sample that was sequenced in a study of blood T cell repertoires in COVID-19. Measured with immunoSEQ multiplex PCR; TCRdb has only the in-frame clones, and not every one. There are about 440,000 clones in the sample; 90% occur only once, and 0.6% to 0.7% lies in the top ten. Sequenced sample: PBMCs or T cells enriched from blood (not recorded which). All receptors derive from a man younger than 35 who had recovered from COVID-19.

This clone occurred a few times. V usage is TRBV7-9 and J usage is TRBJ1-2, with TRBD1 identical over 8 bases. CDR1 SEHNR and CDR2 FQNEAQ come from the germline V gene (reference sequence). The ends lost 4 bases at V and 8 bases at J; junction bases unmatched: 12. This CDR3 region has 15 residues. The CDR3 nucleotides read TGTGCCAGCAGCTCGCAGGGGGCGGGGGCCACGGGCTACACCTTC. Protein product: CASSSQGAGATGYTF.

The chain has TRBV14 and TRBJ1-5; 11 bases map to TRBD1. Trimming at V came to 0 bases and at J to 9 bases, leaving 10 bases not matched to a gene. This CDR3 spans 17 amino acids. Germline V gene lookup returns CDR1 SGHDN and CDR2 FVKESK. As DNA, the CDR3 is TGTGCCAGCAGCCAAGACAGCCCGGACAGGGGGCATGTGCCCCAGCATTTT. Translated: CASSQDSPDRGHVPQHF.

The V gene is TRBV5-1, the J gene TRBJ1-1; weak D call: TRBD1 (6 bases). Germline values: CDR1 SGHRS, CDR2 YFSETQ. V was clipped by 4 bases and J by 10 bases, with 14 bases between them. This CDR3 is built from 12 residues. The CDR3 sequence is CASSVQGTRAFF. DNA for the CDR3: TGCGCCAGCAGCGTACAGGGTACGAGAGCTTTCTTT.

The CDR3 loop is CASSFGGKGQPQHF. As DNA, the CDR3 is TGTGCCAGCAGCTTTGGGGGGAAGGGACAGCCCCAGCATTTT. The chain carries TRBV11-2 and TRBJ1-5; D is possibly TRBD1 (5 bases). With 3 bases removed from V and 7 bases from J, the gap between germline ends came to 13 bases. This CDR3 region has 14 residues. The germline V gene encodes CDR1 SGHAT and CDR2 FQNNGV.

Comment on this clone: Different DNA sequences within this sample yield the same CDR3. The rearrangement links TRBV7-3 to TRBJ1-6, with TRBD1 matching over 9 bases. In germline, CDR1 is SGHTA, CDR2 FQGTGA. V was pared by 3 bases and J by 10 bases, with 4 bases of the junction left unmatched. This CDR3 comprises 14 residues. The CDR3 DNA follows: TGTGCCAGCAGCTTGGGACAGGGCGGCTCACCCCTCCACTTT. Translation: CASSLGQGGSPLHF. Complete variable domain (other parts from reference TRBV7-3 and TRBJ1-6): GAGVSQTPSNKVTEKGKYVELRCDPISGHTALYWYRQSLGQGPEFLIYFQGTGAADDSGLPNDRFFAVRPEGSVSTLKIQRTERGDSAVYLCASSLGQGGSPLHFGNGTRLTVT.

The rearrangement joins TRBV28 to TRBJ1-3; 9 bases are a match to TRBD1. CDR3 length equals 17 residues. Per germline, CDR1 MDHEN and CDR2 SYDVKM. Trimming cost V 1 base and J 1 base; bases outside gene matches: 5. The CDR3 loop is CASSLLGTGPSGNTIYF. The CDR3 DNA reads TGTGCCAGCAGTTTATTGGGGACAGGGCCGTCTGGAAACACCATATATTTT.

The chain uses TRBV20-1 and TRBJ2-7; D is perhaps TRBD2 (6 bases). Germline V gives CDR1 DFQATT, CDR2 SNEGSKA (reference sequence). The CDR3 length is 12 residues. Trimming cost V 3 bases and J 6 bases, with 12 bases left between them. This chain's CDR3 is CSASLGGSEQYF. The CDR3 DNA reads TGCAGTGCTAGTTTGGGGGGAAGCGAGCAGTACTTC.

The chain links TRBV3-1 (or the pseudogene TRBV3-2) to TRBJ1-6, with D perhaps matching TRBD1 (5 bases). Trimming removed 0 bases from V and 9 bases from J, with 12 bases in between. The length of the CDR3 is 15 residues. Germline loops: CDR1 LGHDT, CDR2 YNNKEL (reference sequence). The CDR3 loop is CASSQDGGSGSPLHF. CDR3 sequence (DNA): TGTGCCAGCAGCCAAGATGGGGGGTCTGGTTCACCCCTCCACTTT.

The gene calls are TRBV19 and TRBJ1-2; 10 nucleotides agree with TRBD1. This CDR3 contains 15 residues. The germline CDR1 and CDR2 sequences are LNHDA and SQIVND (reference sequence). V dropped 5 bases and J dropped 6; count of bases not matched to a gene: 9. The CDR3 protein is CASSYRTGGSDGYTF. CDR3 in DNA: TGTGCCAGTAGTTACCGGACAGGGGGATCGGATGGCTACACCTTC. Full variable domain (rest looked up from reference TRBV19 and TRBJ1-2): DGGITQSPKYLFRKEGQNVTLSCEQNLNHDAMYWYRQDPGQGLRLIYYSQIVNDFQKGDIAEGYSVSREKKESFPLTVTSAQKNPTAFYLCASSYRTGGSDGYTFGSGTRLTVV.

The chain recombines TRBV18 with TRBJ1-1; D unresolved. The V gene's germline CDR1 is KGHSH and CDR2 LQKENI. The V and J ends lost 6 bases and 1 base respectively, with 21 bases between them. The CDR3 covers 17 residues. CDR3 in amino acids: CASSLETSGSWNTEAFF. CDR3 DNA sequence: TGTGCCAGCTCCCTCGAAACTAGTGGGTCGTGGAACACTGAAGCTTTCTTT.

The chain employs TRBV5-1 and TRBJ2-1; 12 nucleotides match TRBD2. Looked up from germline, CDR1 is SGHRS and CDR2 is YFSETQ. CDR3 length: 17 amino acids. Unmatched junction bases numbered 12, after V lost 2 bases and J lost 9 bases. The CDR3, as DNA: TGCGCCAGCAGCTTTCCTAGCGGGAGGGCCGAGTTTGTTGAGCAGTTCTTC. It yields the protein CASSFPSGRAEFVEQFF.

V is TRBV3-1 (or the pseudogene TRBV3-2) and J is TRBJ1-2; 7 nucleotides agree with TRBD1. The CDR3 has 15 residues. Germline values: CDR1 LGHDT, CDR2 YNNKEL (reference sequence). Unmatched junction bases numbered 12, after V lost 4 bases and J lost 7 bases. CDR3 nucleotide sequence: TGTGCCAGCAGCCCCGCGGCAGGGGGAAAAGGTGGCTACACCTTC. Its protein product is CASSPAAGGKGGYTF.

The chain has TRBV4-1 and TRBJ2-5; a possible D gene is TRBD2 (6 bases). The germline gives CDR1 MGHRA, CDR2 YSYEKL. This CDR3 has 15 amino acids. Deletions cut 0 bases from V and 1 base from J, with 9 bases between. CDR3 in DNA: TGCGCCAGCAGCCAAGACCGACTAGGCCAAGAGACCCAGTACTTC. It translates to CASSQDRLGQETQYF.

The genes are TRBV7-9 and TRBJ1-1, with D tentatively TRBD1 (5 bases). The CDR3 has 13 residues. The germline V gene encodes CDR1 SEHNR and CDR2 FQNEAQ (reference sequence). Trimming shortened V by 1 base and J by 7 bases, and 10 bases separated the two germline ends. The CDR3 nucleotides are TGTGCCAGCAGCTTAGGCAGGGCTAATGAAGCTTTCTTT. It encodes CASSLGRANEAFF.

The rearrangement uses TRBV7-9 and TRBJ2-7; a possible D gene is TRBD2 (6 bases). CDR3 length: 16 residues. Germline CDR1 and CDR2: SEHNR and FQNEAQ (reference sequence). V dropped 0 bases and J dropped 2 bases, with 14 bases sitting between them. The CDR3 here is CASSLALRGTPYEQYF. CDR3 coding DNA: TGTGCCAGCAGCTTAGCGCTACGCGGGACCCCCTACGAGCAGTACTTC. The full variable domain, its missing parts supplied by reference TRBV7-9 and TRBJ2-7, is DTGVSQNPRHKITKRGQNVTFRCDPISEHNRLYWYRQTLGQGPEFLTYFQNEAQLEKSRLLSDRFSAERPKGSFSTLEIQRTEQGDSAMYLCASSLALRGTPYEQYFGPGTRLTVT.

This rearrangement joins TRBV6-6 to TRBJ1-2, with TRBD1 identical over 8 bases. V trimming: 7 bases; J trimming: 2 bases; junction bases outside the gene matches: 6. CDR1 MNHNY and CDR2 SVGAGI come from the germline V gene (reference sequence). The CDR3 extends over 14 amino acids. In DNA form, the CDR3 reads TGTGCCAGCAACTATAGACAGGGGAACTATGGCTACACCTTC. It translates to CASNYRQGNYGYTF.

The chain links TRBV9 to TRBJ1-6; D is unclear. CDR3 length: 15 residues. Germline assignment: CDR1 SGDLS and CDR2 YYNGEE. V lost 3 bases to trimming and J lost 9 bases, with 16 bases between them. The CDR3 DNA sequence: TGTGCCAGCAGCGGGGCCTCGGGGAGTGGTTCACCCCTCCACTTT. This codes for CASSGASGSGSPLHF. Complete variable domain (other parts from reference TRBV9 and TRBJ1-6): DSGVTQTPKHLITATGQRVTLRCSPRSGDLSVYWYQQSLDQGLQFLIQYYNGEERAKGNILERFSAQQFPDLHSELNLSSLELGDSALYFCASSGASGSGSPLHFGNGTRLTVT.

This rearrangement joins TRBV28 to TRBJ1-5; D remains unclear. Germline-derived CDR1 and CDR2 are MDHEN and SYDVKM. The CDR3 sequence is 15 residues long. V was pared by 7 bases and J by 3 bases, with 16 bases between. CDR3 in amino acids: CASTQGGLSNQPQHF. The CDR3 nucleotides read TGTGCCAGCACCCAAGGAGGGCTCTCCAATCAGCCCCAGCATTTT.

This chain connects TRBV19 to TRBJ2-5; TRBD1 agrees at 8 bases. The J segment lost 3 bases and the V segment lost 6 bases, leaving 0 bases of the junction unmatched. The germline CDR1 and CDR2 sequences are LNHDA and SQIVND (reference sequence). CDR3 length equals 12 residues. CDR3 DNA sequence: TGTGCCAGTAGGGACAGGGAAGAGACCCAGTACTTC. Residues: CASRDREETQYF.

V usage is TRBV9 and J usage is TRBJ2-1; TRBD1 matches 9 bases. From germline, CDR1 is SGDLS and CDR2 YYNGEE. The CDR3 extends over 17 amino acids. V lost 3 bases to trimming and J lost 6 bases; unmatched junction nucleotides: 13. CDR3 coding DNA: TGTGCCAGCAGCGGAAGTCCTAACAGGGGGCGCATCAATGAGCAGTTCTTC. As protein: CASSGSPNRGRINEQFF.

This chain uses TRBV19 with TRBJ1-2; D perhaps matches TRBD1 (5 bases). This CDR3 has 12 amino acids. V was clipped by 7 bases and J by 7 bases, with 13 bases between them. Germline loops: CDR1 LNHDA, CDR2 SQIVND (reference sequence). CDR3 protein: CASTIAGGGYTF. CDR3 DNA: TGTGCCAGTACCATAGCCGGGGGTGGCTACACCTTC. The whole variable domain, filled in from reference TRBV19 and TRBJ1-2, reads DGGITQSPKYLFRKEGQNVTLSCEQNLNHDAMYWYRQDPGQGLRLIYYSQIVNDFQKGDIAEGYSVSREKKESFPLTVTSAQKNPTAFYLCASTIAGGGYTFGSGTRLTVV.

V usage is TRBV6-5 and J usage is TRBJ1-1; 8 bases fit TRBD1. This CDR3 comprises 14 residues. Losses at the gene ends were 6 bases for V and 4 bases for J; bases not matched to a gene: 7. Looked up from germline, CDR1 is MNHEY and CDR2 is SVGAGI. The CDR3 region has the DNA TGTGCCAGCAGGCTAACAGGGGGTAGCACTGAAGCTTTCTTT. Translated, it gives CASRLTGGSTEAFF.

V is TRBV3-1 (or the pseudogene TRBV3-2) and J is TRBJ1-2, with D possibly being TRBD1 (6 bases). The germline V gene has CDR1 LGHDT and CDR2 YNNKEL (reference sequence). V lost 0 bases and J lost 3, with 14 bases in between. The CDR3 has 16 residues. CDR3 region: CASSQDRGKGDYGYTF. The CDR3 DNA sequence: TGTGCCAGCAGCCAAGATCGGGGAAAGGGGGACTATGGCTACACCTTC.

The chain uses TRBV5-1 and TRBJ1-6; 8 nucleotides match TRBD1. The CDR3 totals 14 residues. From germline, CDR1 is SGHRS and CDR2 YFSETQ. The ends lost 4 bases at V and 11 bases at J; junction bases unmatched: 8. CDR3 nucleotide sequence: TGCGCCAGCAGCGGAGGACAGGGTGAGGCACCCCTCCACTTT. Translation: CASSGGQGEAPLHF.

This sequence joins TRBV18 and TRBJ1-6; possibly TRBD1 for D (5 bases). V shed 6 bases and J shed 0 bases, with 12 bases lying between them. CDR3 length: 16 residues. Germline assignment: CDR1 KGHSH and CDR2 LQKENI. CDR3 region: CASSGDSTSYNSPLHF. In DNA form, the CDR3 reads TGTGCCAGCTCGGGTGACAGCACCTCCTATAATTCACCCCTCCACTTT. Supplemented by reference TRBV18 and TRBJ1-6, the full variable domain reads NAGVMQNPRHLVRRRGQEARLRCSPMKGHSHVYWYRQLPEEGLKFMVYLQKENIIDESGMPKERFSAEFPKEGPSILRIQQVVRGDSAAYFCASSGDSTSYNSPLHFGNGTRLTVT.